The 31 T cell receptor beta chains given below trace back to one sample, sequenced in a study of OX40 agonist ivuxolimab in advanced cancers. Produced via immunoSEQ multiplex PCR; TCRdb's table is partial and in-frame only. Of roughly 45,000 clones detected, over 75% appear once; the ten largest clones hold roughly 3.4%. The sequenced sample was CD4+ or CD8+ T cells sorted from blood, obtained in a trial of the OX40 agonist ivuxolimab. Receptors were obtained from an adult with an advanced solid tumor such as melanoma, head and neck, liver or kidney cancer.

The V gene is TRBV28, the J gene TRBJ2-2; D is perhaps TRBD2 (5 bases). The CDR3 covers 16 residues. Germline CDR1 MDHEN, CDR2 SYDVKM. V was clipped by 7 bases and J by 5 bases, with 20 bases between them. Here the CDR3 DNA reads TGTGCCAGCAAACGCCCCGGACTGGTCAGTACCGGGGAGCTGTTTTTT. Translation gives CASKRPGLVSTGELFF.

The chain employs TRBV5-6 and TRBJ1-1; no definite D call. This CDR3 spans 13 amino acids. In germline, CDR1 is SGHDT, CDR2 YYEEEE. V was shortened by 1 base and J by 3 bases, with 7 bases between the two germline ends. The CDR3 nucleotides are TGTGCCAGCAGCTTGTGGGGATACACTGAAGCTTTCTTT. This sequence encodes CASSLWGYTEAFF.

With respect to this clone: A read error may produce the germline difference seen at one junction end. The chain uses TRBV5-6 and TRBJ1-6; perhaps TRBD1 as D (5 bases). The germline V gene encodes CDR1 SGHDT and CDR2 YYEEEE. This CDR3 is 19 amino acids long. The CDR3: CASNLGQAVTPFYNSPLHF. As DNA, the CDR3 is TGTGCCAGCAACTTGGGGCAGGCCGTTACGCCCTTCTATAATTCACCCCTCCACTTT.

The rearrangement links TRBV14 to TRBJ2-7, with D tentatively TRBD2 (5 bases). The CDR3 is 13 residues long. V lost 8 bases and J 0 bases, leaving 11 bases between the germline ends. CDR1 and CDR2 from the germline V gene are SGHDN and FVKESK. The CDR3 spells CASGSPSSYEQYF. The CDR3 coding sequence is TGTGCCAGCGGGAGCCCGAGCTCCTACGAGCAGTACTTC.

The V gene is TRBV6-6, the J gene TRBJ1-1; 11 nucleotides match TRBD1. The CDR3 runs 15 residues. The trim removed 8 bases at V and 3 bases at J, leaving 8 bases unmatched. Germline V gives CDR1 MNHNY, CDR2 SVGAGI (reference sequence). CDR3 region: CASHPRGQGDTEAFF. CDR3 DNA: TGTGCCAGCCACCCGAGGGGACAGGGGGACACTGAAGCTTTCTTT.

This clone was picked up one time. This sequence joins TRBV6-1 and TRBJ2-7, with D maybe TRBD1 (5 bases). Germline V gene data show CDR1 as MNHNS and CDR2 as SASEGT. The CDR3 spans 12 residues. V was shortened by 5 bases and J by 4 bases, with 9 bases between the two germline ends. The CDR3: CASSQGSYEQYF. CDR3 nucleotide sequence: TGTGCCAGCAGTCAGGGCTCGTACGAGCAGTACTTC.

This clone was counted between two and nine times. The chain links TRBV5-1 to TRBJ2-1; D gene unclear. The CDR3 sequence is 13 residues long. The V and J ends lost 2 bases and 5 bases respectively, with 8 bases between them. Germline CDR1 reads SGHRS; CDR2 reads YFSETQ. Here the CDR3 reads CASSLSQDNEQFF. The CDR3 region has the DNA TGCGCCAGCAGCTTAAGTCAGGACAATGAGCAGTTCTTC. The full variable domain, its missing parts supplied by reference TRBV5-1 and TRBJ2-1, is KAGVTQTPRYLIKTRGQQVTLSCSPISGHRSVSWYQQTPGQGLQFLFEYFSETQRNKGNFPGRFSGRQFSNSRSEMNVSTLELGDSALYLCASSLSQDNEQFFGPGTRLTVL.

The chain recombines TRBV6-5 with TRBJ1-3; D gene unclear. Germline V gives CDR1 MNHEY, CDR2 SVGAGI. Trimming cost V 5 bases and J 3 bases, with 5 bases left between them. The CDR3 is 12 residues long. This CDR3 reads CASSVNGNTIYF. The CDR3 DNA follows: TGTGCCAGCAGTGTCAATGGAAACACCATATATTTT.

The chain carries TRBV30 and TRBJ2-3; tentative D call: TRBD2 (6 bases). Germline CDR1 reads GTSNPN; CDR2 reads SVGIG (reference sequence). V lost 7 bases and J lost 3, with 14 bases in between. The CDR3 is made up of 13 amino acids. DNA for the CDR3: TGTGCCTCCTCCCCCCTAGCGACAGATACGCAGTATTTT. Its translation is CASSPLATDTQYF.

This rearrangement joins TRBV7-6 to TRBJ2-3; D not certain. Trimming cost V 1 base and J 3 bases, with 11 bases left between them. Germline CDR1 reads SGHVS; CDR2 reads FNYEAQ. This CDR3 region has 15 residues. The CDR3 loop is CASSLGDLGTDTQYF. Written as DNA, the CDR3 is TGTGCCAGCAGCTTAGGGGATTTAGGGACAGATACGCAGTATTTT. Full variable domain (missing parts from reference TRBV7-6 and TRBJ2-3): GAGVSQSPRYKVTKRGQDVALRCDPISGHVSLYWYRQALGQGPEFLTYFNYEAQQDKSGLPNDRFSAERPEGSISTLTIQRTEQRDSAMYRCASSLGDLGTDTQYFGPGTRLTVL.

The gene calls are TRBV4-1 and TRBJ1-5; D not certain. This CDR3 contains 16 residues. CDR1 is MGHRA, CDR2 YSYEKL, per germline. The V end lost 3 bases, the J end lost 3 bases, and 15 bases lay between the germline ends. CDR3 residues: CASSHPGGLNNQPQHF. CDR3 sequence (DNA): TGCGCCAGCAGCCATCCCGGCGGACTTAACAATCAGCCCCAGCATTTT.

The chain combines TRBV7-2 with TRBJ2-3; D tentatively fits TRBD1 or TRBD2 (5 bases each). The CDR3 runs to 17 residues. The germline V gene has CDR1 SGHTA and CDR2 FQGNSA. V was pared by 3 bases and J by 6 bases, with 22 bases between. The CDR3 DNA reads TGTGCCAGCAGCTTTCCTGCGGCCGGGACCAGTGATGATACGCAGTATTTT. Its translation: CASSFPAAGTSDDTQYF. The full variable domain, its missing parts supplied by reference TRBV7-2 and TRBJ2-3, is GAGVSQSPSNKVTEKGKDVELRCDPISGHTALYWYRQSLGQGLEFLIYFQGNSAPDKSGLPSDRFSAERTGGSVSTLTIQRTQQEDSAVYLCASSFPAAGTSDDTQYFGPGTRLTVL.

The gene calls are TRBV30 and TRBJ2-1; D gene ambiguous. This CDR3 is 15 amino acids long. V lost 0 bases and J lost 3, with 12 bases in between. The germline CDR1 and CDR2 sequences are GTSNPN and SVGIG (reference sequence). This chain's CDR3 is CAWSVGLVGYNEQFF. CDR3 sequence (DNA): TGTGCCTGGAGTGTGGGTCTAGTCGGCTACAATGAGCAGTTCTTC.

The chain carries TRBV28 and TRBJ1-2, with TRBD1 identical over 9 bases. The trim removed 6 bases at V and 2 bases at J, leaving 4 bases unmatched. The CDR3 runs 14 residues. Germline CDR1 and CDR2: MDHEN and SYDVKM. CDR3 amino acids: CASRGTGINYGYTF. The CDR3 DNA reads TGTGCCAGCAGGGGGACAGGGATCAACTATGGCTACACCTTC.

This chain uses TRBV28 with TRBJ1-5, with D possibly TRBD1 on 6 matching bases. There are 16 residues in the CDR3. CDR1 is MDHEN and CDR2 is SYDVKM in the germline V gene. V lost 4 bases and J 2 bases, leaving 15 bases between the germline ends. The CDR3 bases are TGTGCCAGCAGTTCCCCGGCGGGGGCGCGCAATCAGCCCCAGCATTTT. It encodes CASSSPAGARNQPQHF.

CDR3 nucleotides: TGTGCCAGCAGCTTGGAGGGAGTATACAATGAGCAGTTCTTC. It yields the protein CASSLEGVYNEQFF. V usage is TRBV5-4 and J usage is TRBJ2-1; a possible D gene is TRBD2 (5 bases). The CDR3 spans 14 residues. The ends were cut back, 0 bases at V and 4 bases at J, with 8 bases in the middle. Germline loops: CDR1 SGHNT, CDR2 YYREEE (reference sequence).

The chain employs TRBV28 and TRBJ2-2; tentatively, D is TRBD2 (6 bases). From germline, CDR1 is MDHEN and CDR2 SYDVKM. Trimming removed 3 bases from V and 2 bases from J, with 10 bases in between. The CDR3 is 15 amino acids. CDR3 residues: CASSLRDVNTGELFF. CDR3 DNA: TGTGCCAGCAGTTTGCGGGACGTCAACACCGGGGAGCTGTTTTTT.

V usage is TRBV5-1 and J usage is TRBJ2-3; 11 bases are shared with TRBD2. The CDR3 is 16 residues long. Germline-derived CDR1 and CDR2 are SGHRS and YFSETQ. The J segment lost 2 bases and the V segment lost 3 bases, leaving 5 bases of the junction unmatched. The CDR3: CASSWRLAGNTDTQYF. In DNA form, the CDR3 reads TGCGCCAGCAGCTGGCGACTAGCGGGGAACACAGATACGCAGTATTTT.

This chain uses TRBV2 with TRBJ2-3; 13 nucleotides match TRBD2. The CDR3 extends over 15 amino acids. The V gene's germline CDR1 is SNHLY and CDR2 FYNNEI. J lost 4 bases, V lost 9 bases, and 7 bases had no gene match. The CDR3 DNA reads as TGTGCCAGAGTAACCGGGACTAGCGGGGCAGATACGCAGTATTTT. Its translation is CARVTGTSGADTQYF.

This clone is a singleton in its sample. This chain connects TRBV29-1 to TRBJ2-3; 8 bases are shared with TRBD2. In germline, CDR1 is SQVTM, CDR2 ANQGSEA. V shed 5 bases and J 6 bases; nucleotides not matched to a gene: 13. The CDR3 sequence is 15 residues long. The CDR3 DNA follows: TGCAGCGTTTGGCCCTGGGGGACTAGGGTGGATACGCAGTATTTT. Amino acids: CSVWPWGTRVDTQYF.

The chain couples TRBV7-8 to TRBJ2-7; 7 bases agree with TRBD1. The V and J ends lost 7 bases and 6 bases, in that order; junction bases with no gene match: 12. CDR1 and CDR2 (germline): SGHVS, FQNEAQ. This CDR3 spans 14 amino acids. The CDR3 spells CASNTGVRRVEQYF. In DNA form, the CDR3 reads TGTGCCAGCAACACAGGGGTGCGACGGGTCGAGCAGTACTTC.

This clone was picked up one time. The gene calls are TRBV10-1 and TRBJ2-1; D is perhaps TRBD2 (6 bases). Trimming removed 7 bases at V and 8 bases at J, with 21 bases between. Per germline, CDR1 WNHNN and CDR2 SYGVQD (reference sequence). The CDR3 loop spans 15 amino acids. CDR3 nucleotides: TGCGCCAGCATGGGGGGACCGTCTAAAGGACATGAGCAGTTCTTC. Translation gives CASMGGPSKGHEQFF.

V usage is TRBV7-2 and J usage is TRBJ1-5; possible D gene TRBD1, 5 bases. V dropped 5 bases and J dropped 7 bases, with 18 bases sitting between them. Per germline, CDR1 SGHTA and CDR2 FQGNSA. The CDR3 covers 15 residues. CDR3 in DNA: TGTGCCAGCAGCCCCGGGACCCTTGGGCTGCAGCCCCAGCATTTT. Encoded protein: CASSPGTLGLQPQHF.

V gene TRBV7-9 combines with J gene TRBJ1-1, with a tentative D call TRBD1 (5 bases). The CDR3 is made up of 13 amino acids. The V gene's germline CDR1 is SEHNR and CDR2 FQNEAQ (reference sequence). Trimming shortened V by 5 bases and J by 8 bases, and 15 bases separated the two germline ends. In DNA, the CDR3 is TGTGCCAGCAGCGCGGGACGAGGAGTAGAAGCTTTCTTT. Translated: CASSAGRGVEAFF.

The V gene is TRBV6-5, the J gene TRBJ1-1; 7 bases line up with TRBD1. This CDR3 is built from 13 residues. Germline CDR1 reads MNHEY; CDR2 reads SVGAGI. J lost 4 bases, V lost 3 bases, and 2 bases had no gene match. CDR3 in DNA: TGTGCCAGCAGTTATAACAGGGGCACTGAAGCTTTCTTT. Its translation: CASSYNRGTEAFF.

The chain combines TRBV7-9 with TRBJ1-5; 7 nucleotides align to TRBD1. The germline CDR1 and CDR2 sequences are SEHNR and FQNEAQ (reference sequence). The CDR3 is made up of 14 amino acids. V trimming: 4 bases; J trimming: 3 bases; junction bases outside the gene matches: 3. The CDR3 bases are TGTGCCAGCAGCTCGGGACAGCTCAATCAGCCCCAGCATTTT. Amino acids: CASSSGQLNQPQHF.

The chain is built from TRBV10-3 and TRBJ1-5; the D is unclear. The germline V gene has CDR1 ENHRY and CDR2 SYGVKD. Trimming removed 6 bases from V and 0 bases from J, with 6 bases in between. The CDR3 runs to 13 residues. The CDR3 DNA is TGTGCCATCAGCGGCGATAGCAATCAGCCCCAGCATTTT. It is translated as CAISGDSNQPQHF.

This chain joins TRBV15 and TRBJ2-1; D unclear. Trimming took off 5 bases at V and 5 bases at J, with 10 bases between the two ends. Germline V gene sequence: CDR1 LNHNV, CDR2 YYDKDF (reference sequence). This CDR3 is 13 amino acids long. The CDR3 sequence: CATSPNLNNEQFF. The CDR3 DNA sequence: TGTGCCACCAGCCCGAACTTGAACAATGAGCAGTTCTTC. The complete variable domain, with remaining parts taken from reference TRBV15 and TRBJ2-1, reads DAMVIQNPRYQVTQFGKPVTLSCSQTLNHNVMYWYQQKSSQAPKLLFHYYDKDFNNEADTPDNFQSRRPNTSFCFLDIRSPGLGDTAMYLCATSPNLNNEQFFGPGTRLTVL.

This chain connects TRBV5-1 to TRBJ2-7, with TRBD1 as a possible D gene (5 bases). Germline CDR1 and CDR2: SGHRS and YFSETQ. The CDR3 consists of 15 residues. Trimming left V 0 bases short and J 6 bases short, with 16 bases between. CDR3 amino acids: CASSLDTRDLGEQYF. Written as DNA, the CDR3 is TGCGCCAGCAGCTTGGATACCAGGGATTTGGGCGAGCAGTACTTC.

This clone was detected only a few times. The V gene is TRBV13, the J gene TRBJ2-7, with D possibly being TRBD1 (6 bases). The germline V and J ends were trimmed by 5 bases and 5 bases, with 13 bases remaining between them. Germline values: CDR1 PRHDT, CDR2 FYEKMQ (reference sequence). The CDR3 is made up of 13 amino acids. The CDR3: CASSKTRTDEQYF. The DNA of the CDR3 is TGTGCCAGCAGCAAAACCCGGACAGACGAGCAGTACTTC.

This clone has a handful of counts. CDR3 protein: CASSSLAGGRADTQYF. The CDR3 DNA reads TGTGCCAGCAGCTCCCTAGCGGGAGGGCGGGCAGATACGCAGTATTTT. The chain uses TRBV11-3 and TRBJ2-3; 12 bases are shared with TRBD2. Unmatched junction bases numbered 6, after V lost 4 bases and J lost 4 bases. This CDR3 has 16 residues. Germline lookup yields CDR1 SGHNT and CDR2 YENEEA.